The 12 T cell receptor beta chains below all came from one sample that was sequenced in a study of T cells in tuberculosis. Noted time point: new active TB diagnosis, blood taken before or within 7 days of starting treatment. The data were produced by immunoSEQ multiplex PCR, yet TCRdb's version contains in-frame clones alone and is incomplete. In the table there are about 34,000 clones, roughly 93% of which are singletons. Here the sequenced sample was PBMCs, taken at tuberculosis diagnosis. These receptors all come from an adult with tuberculosis.

DNA of the CDR3: TGTGCCAGCAGCAGATTTTCGGGACAGGGAGGTGAAAAACTGTTTTTT. Protein product: CASSRFSGQGGEKLFF. This rearrangement joins TRBV5-6 to TRBJ1-4, with 9 bases lining up with TRBD1. Germline CDR1 and CDR2: SGHDT and YYEEEE. This CDR3 has 16 residues. The trim removed 4 bases at V and 7 bases at J, leaving 11 bases unmatched.

About this clone: An end of the junction differs from the germline gene, which may be a read error. This chain uses TRBV10-3 with TRBJ2-3; tentatively, D is TRBD2 (6 bases). There are 15 residues in the CDR3. Germline-derived CDR1 and CDR2 are ENHRY and SYGVKD. The CDR3: CAGSDRDSRTDTQCF. The CDR3 DNA reads as TGTGCCGGGTCAGACCGGGACTCCCGCACAGATACGCAGTGTTTT.

This chain uses TRBV15 with TRBJ1-2; 12 nucleotides align to TRBD1. The CDR3 spans 16 residues. V dropped 5 bases and J dropped 8; count of bases not matched to a gene: 12. Germline CDR1 and CDR2: LNHNV and YYDKDF (reference sequence). CDR3 bases: TGTGCCACCAGCGGGAGTCCGGGACAGGGGGCGCGGGGCTACACCTTC. Its protein is CATSGSPGQGARGYTF.

The CDR3: CAWSKGQSNQPQHF. CDR3 nucleotide sequence: TGTGCCTGGAGTAAGGGACAGTCCAATCAGCCCCAGCATTTT. This chain links TRBV30 with TRBJ1-5; TRBD1 matches at 7 bases. Germline CDR1 GTSNPN, CDR2 SVGIG (reference sequence). The length of the CDR3 is 14 residues. Trimming cost V 2 bases and J 3 bases; bases outside gene matches: 4. Looking up the rest from reference TRBV30 and TRBJ1-5 gives the full variable domain: SQTIHQWPATLVQPVGSPLSLECTVEGTSNPNLYWYRQAAGRGLQLLFYSVGIGQISSEVPQNLSASRPQDRQFILSSKKLLLSDSGFYLCAWSKGQSNQPQHFGDGTRLSIL.

The chain uses TRBV11-3 and TRBJ1-1; 7 positions agree with TRBD1. V dropped 0 bases and J dropped 11; count of bases not matched to a gene: 9. This CDR3 contains 14 residues. CDR1 and CDR2 from the germline V gene are SGHNT and YENEEA. The CDR3 protein is CASSLDRDSPGAFF. CDR3 sequence (DNA): TGTGCCAGCAGCTTAGATCGGGACAGCCCCGGGGCTTTCTTT.

This chain connects TRBV5-1 to TRBJ1-4; no definite D call. The V end lost 4 bases, the J end lost 8 bases, and 15 bases lay between the germline ends. Germline CDR1 and CDR2: SGHRS and YFSETQ. This CDR3 is built from 14 residues. The CDR3 spells CASSVDPGREKLFF. As DNA, the CDR3 is TGCGCCAGCAGCGTAGACCCAGGCAGGGAAAAACTGTTTTTT.

V gene TRBV5-6 combines with J gene TRBJ2-6, with a weak D call TRBD1 (5 bases). The CDR3 runs to 16 residues. CDR1 and CDR2 (germline): SGHDT, YYEEEE. Deletions cut 0 bases from V and 4 bases from J, with 11 bases between. This CDR3 is CASSLAGMSGANVLTF. In DNA form, the CDR3 reads TGTGCCAGCAGCTTGGCAGGGATGTCCGGGGCCAACGTCCTGACTTTC.

The CDR3 loop is CASSFVPGQGGDTEAFF. In nucleotides, the CDR3 is TGTGCCAGCAGCTTTGTCCCGGGACAGGGAGGTGACACTGAAGCTTTCTTT. This chain connects TRBV7-9 to TRBJ1-1, with 9 bases aligning to TRBD1. Germline V gene lookup returns CDR1 SEHNR and CDR2 FQNEAQ (reference sequence). V was clipped by 3 bases and J by 3 bases; unmatched bases: 11. The CDR3 totals 17 residues.

The rearrangement joins TRBV5-4 to TRBJ2-3, with 8 nucleotides matching TRBD2. Looked up from germline, CDR1 is SGHNT and CDR2 is YYREEE (reference sequence). V trimming: 7 bases; J trimming: 0 bases; junction bases outside the gene matches: 7. This CDR3 contains 15 residues. Written as DNA, the CDR3 is TGTGCCAGCGGGGGCCCGGGAGGGAGCACAGATACGCAGTATTTT. It is translated as CASGGPGGSTDTQYF.

This clone was counted once. V and J are TRBV5-4 and TRBJ2-2; 8 nucleotides agree with TRBD2. The length of the CDR3 is 16 residues. Trimming at V came to 2 bases and at J to 6 bases, leaving 9 bases not matched to a gene. Per germline, CDR1 SGHNT and CDR2 YYREEE (reference sequence). CDR3 sequence reads: CASSFGGARSAGELFF. CDR3 DNA sequence: TGTGCCAGCAGCTTCGGGGGGGCGCGGAGTGCCGGGGAGCTGTTTTTT.

This chain connects TRBV27 to TRBJ1-2; 8 bases map to TRBD1. J gave up 2 bases and V 2 bases, and 7 bases lay outside the gene matches. The germline gives CDR1 MNHEY, CDR2 SMNVEV (reference sequence). The CDR3 is 16 residues long. CDR3 sequence: CASSLPRDRRNYGYTF. The CDR3 nucleotides are TGTGCCAGCAGTTTACCCCGGGACAGGAGAAACTATGGCTACACCTTC.

The chain uses TRBV28 and TRBJ1-4, with 9 positions matching TRBD1. CDR1 is MDHEN, CDR2 SYDVKM, per germline. The V gene end was trimmed by 4 bases and the J gene end by 2 bases; junction bases not matched to a gene: 5. This CDR3 is built from 16 residues. The CDR3 loop is CASSSGTGSTNEKLFF. The CDR3, as DNA: TGTGCCAGCAGTTCCGGGACAGGGAGCACTAATGAAAAACTGTTTTTT.